Presented here are 23 T cell receptor beta chains from one specimen sequenced in a study of response to subunit inactivated influenza vaccine. MiXCR, run by TCRdb on the RT-PCR reads, gives a single entry per CDR3 protein. This table has approximately 730,000 distinct CDR3 sequences, around 13% appearing once. The specimen was PBMCs from blood, collected 14 days before vaccination. These receptor sequences come from a man aged 45-65 years who received an inactivated influenza vaccine.

There are many counts of this clonotype. CDR3 bases: TGCGCCAGCAGAGGACTAGCGGGAGGGTCCTCATCCTACGAGCAGTACTTC. Translating gives CASRGLAGGSSSYEQYF. The chain recombines TRBV10-2 with TRBJ2-7; 15 bases are a match to TRBD2. The CDR3 is made up of 17 amino acids. J lost 1 base, V lost 6 bases, and 7 bases had no gene match. Germline CDR1 is WSHSY and CDR2 is SAAADI.

Ten or more counts support this clonotype. V and J are TRBV27 and TRBJ2-7, with D tentatively TRBD1 or TRBD2 (5 bases each). Deletions cut 6 bases from V and 4 bases from J, with 22 bases between. The V gene's germline CDR1 is MNHEY and CDR2 SMNVEV (reference sequence). The CDR3 loop spans 16 amino acids. Here the CDR3 reads CASSPEGQRASYEQYF. CDR3 sequence (DNA): TGTGCCAGCAGCCCCGAGGGGCAAAGGGCGAGTTACGAGCAGTACTTC.

This clonotype turned up a few times. The chain combines TRBV15 with TRBJ2-3, with 7 bases aligning to TRBD2. Germline V CDR1 and CDR2: LNHNV, YYDKDF (reference sequence). Trimming took 6 bases from V and 1 from J; bases not matched to a gene: 7. This CDR3 comprises 15 residues. The CDR3 DNA sequence: TGTGCCACCAGTTTACTAGCGTTACGCACAGATACGCAGTATTTT. Its protein is CATSLLALRTDTQYF.

This clonotype was counted only a few times. The chain is built from TRBV6-1 and TRBJ1-6; D is possibly TRBD1 (6 bases). V lost 8 bases and J 7 bases, leaving 12 bases between the germline ends. Germline CDR1 MNHNS, CDR2 SASEGT. CDR3 length: 13 residues. DNA of the CDR3: TGTGCCAGCCACGGACAGAAGAATTCACCCCTCCACTTT. Translated: CASHGQKNSPLHF.

This clonotype was seen a few times. V gene TRBV20-1 combines with J gene TRBJ2-1; TRBD1 agrees at 10 bases. The CDR3 has 15 amino acids. Looked up from germline, CDR1 is DFQATT and CDR2 is SNEGSKA (reference sequence). J gave up 6 bases and V 1 base, and 6 bases lay outside the gene matches. The CDR3 is CSARVGTGVTNEQFF. The CDR3 DNA sequence: TGCAGTGCTAGAGTAGGGACAGGGGTCACCAATGAGCAGTTCTTC.

This clonotype was found many times. The V call is TRBV19, the J call TRBJ2-1, with D perhaps assigned TRBD1 or TRBD2 (5 bases each). V was shortened by 5 bases and J by 3 bases, with 11 bases between the two germline ends. CDR3 length: 14 amino acids. The germline V gene encodes CDR1 LNHDA and CDR2 SQIVND (reference sequence). The CDR3 coding sequence is TGTGCCAGTAGTGGACTCGACAGCTACAATGAGCAGTTCTTC. It translates to CASSGLDSYNEQFF.

CDR3 protein: CASAPASGSTDTQYF. In DNA form, the CDR3 reads TGTGCCAGCGCCCCCGCTAGCGGTAGCACAGATACGCAGTATTTT. J is TRBJ2-3 and V is TRBV7-3; 7 bases are shared with TRBD2. This CDR3 region has 15 residues. V shed 8 bases, J shed 0 bases, and the junction held 8 bases outside the gene matches. CDR1 is SGHTA and CDR2 is FQGTGA in the germline V gene. The entire variable domain, with the rest obtained from reference TRBV7-3 and TRBJ2-3, is as follows: GAGVSQTPSNKVTEKGKYVELRCDPISGHTALYWYRQSLGQGPEFLIYFQGTGAADDSGLPNDRFFAVRPEGSVSTLKIQRTERGDSAVYLCASAPASGSTDTQYFGPGTRLTVL.

The CDR3 region has the DNA TGTGCCAGCAATCGTGAAACCCCGGGACTAGCGGGAGCTATCTACTATGAGCAGTTCTTC. The encoded protein is CASNRETPGLAGAIYYEQFF. V usage is TRBV21-1 and J usage is TRBJ2-1; TRBD2, the D gene given by the table, was not confirmed from the DNA. TRBV21-1 is tagged as a pseudogene. This CDR3 comprises 20 residues.

This clonotype was seen a few times. This chain joins TRBV28 and TRBJ2-3, with TRBD1 identical over 7 bases. J gave up 1 base and V 6 bases, and 4 bases lay outside the gene matches. Germline lookup yields CDR1 MDHEN and CDR2 SYDVKM. The CDR3 consists of 14 residues. The CDR3 reads CASRPQGRTDTQYF. The CDR3 nucleotides are TGTGCCAGCAGACCACAGGGGCGCACAGATACGCAGTATTTT.

This clonotype was seen only a few times. The chain uses TRBV20-1 and TRBJ2-3, with 8 bases lining up with TRBD2. CDR3 length: 15 amino acids. Germline lookup yields CDR1 DFQATT and CDR2 SNEGSKA (reference sequence). J gave up 1 base and V 2 bases, and 5 bases lay outside the gene matches. The CDR3 region is CSARRASGRTDTQYF. The CDR3 nucleotides are TGCAGTGCTAGACGGGCTAGCGGGCGCACAGATACGCAGTATTTT.

The V and J genes are TRBV6-1 and TRBJ2-5, with D possibly called TRBD1 or TRBD2 (5 bases each). The germline gives CDR1 MNHNS, CDR2 SASEGT. Trimming left V 5 bases short and J 5 bases short, with 15 bases between. The CDR3 has 14 amino acids. The DNA of the CDR3 is TGTGCCAGCAGTCGGGGCGAGGCCAGGGAGACCCAGTACTTC. The encoded protein is CASSRGEARETQYF.

This rearrangement joins TRBV6-1 to TRBJ1-1, with 7 bases aligning to TRBD1. V was pared by 6 bases and J by 8 bases, with 12 bases of the junction left unmatched. CDR3 length: 14 residues. Germline CDR1 MNHNS, CDR2 SASEGT. As DNA, the CDR3 is TGTGCCAGCAGCGGTCCAGGGGGGCCCACAGAAGCTTTCTTT. Translating gives CASSGPGGPTEAFF.

This clonotype was counted a few times. This chain joins TRBV6-2 or TRBV6-3 and TRBJ1-1; D remains unclear. The CDR3 loop spans 16 amino acids. The germline V gene has CDR1 MNHEY and CDR2 SVGEGT. With 0 bases removed from V and 3 bases from J, the gap between germline ends came to 14 bases. DNA of the CDR3: TGTGCCAGCAGTTACTCGCTTAGAACGCGGGACACTGAAGCTTTCTTT. The encoded protein is CASSYSLRTRDTEAFF.

This clonotype was picked up a small number of times. The rearrangement uses TRBV11-2 and TRBJ2-7; 9 bases are a match to TRBD2. The CDR3 loop spans 16 amino acids. Germline values: CDR1 SGHAT, CDR2 FQNNGV. Trimming at V came to 2 bases and at J to 7 bases, leaving 12 bases not matched to a gene. Here the CDR3 DNA reads TGTGCCAGCAGCTTAATGAGGCTAGCGGGGCCCGGTGAGCAGTACTTC. This gives the protein CASSLMRLAGPGEQYF.

This clonotype turned up a few times. This chain links TRBV5-6 with TRBJ2-7; 9 bases are shared with TRBD1. Losses at the gene ends were 2 bases for V and 3 bases for J; bases not matched to a gene: 6. The CDR3 covers 15 residues. CDR1 and CDR2 from the germline V gene are SGHDT and YYEEEE. This chain's CDR3 is CASSFGTGPGYEQYF. The DNA for the CDR3 is TGTGCCAGCAGCTTCGGGACAGGGCCTGGCTACGAGCAGTACTTC.

The V and J genes are TRBV24-1 and TRBJ2-5, with D possibly matching TRBD1 (6 bases). Trimming pared 0 bases from V and 2 bases from J, leaving 12 bases between. The CDR3 consists of 16 residues. Germline CDR1 reads KGHDR; CDR2 reads SFDVKD. The chain's CDR3 is CATSDLSSGQQETQYF. CDR3 DNA sequence: TGTGCCACCAGTGATTTGTCTTCTGGACAGCAAGAGACCCAGTACTTC.

The V call is TRBV12-3 or TRBV12-4, the J call TRBJ2-3; possibly TRBD1 or TRBD2 for D (5 bases each). The V and J ends lost 4 bases and 6 bases respectively, with 11 bases between them. This CDR3 region has 13 residues. The CDR3 region is CASSWSGSDTQYF. In DNA form, the CDR3 reads TGTGCCAGCAGTTGGTCAGGGAGTGATACGCAGTATTTT.

V and J are TRBV14 and TRBJ2-1; D unresolved. This CDR3 is 14 amino acids long. Trimming shortened V by 2 bases and J by 3 bases, and 8 bases separated the two germline ends. From germline, CDR1 is SGHDN and CDR2 FVKESK. CDR3 coding DNA: TGTGCCAGCAGCCAATCCGGATACTACAATGAGCAGTTCTTC. Amino acid sequence: CASSQSGYYNEQFF.

This clonotype was counted only a few times. The chain joins TRBV7-2 to TRBJ2-3, with TRBD2 matching 7 bases. The CDR3 runs 16 residues. Germline CDR1 SGHTA, CDR2 FQGNSA. Unmatched junction bases numbered 5, after V lost 2 bases and J lost 0 bases. CDR3 residues: CASSLNGGSSTDTQYF. DNA for the CDR3: TGTGCCAGCAGCTTAAACGGGGGGAGCAGCACAGATACGCAGTATTTT.

This clonotype came up many times. This chain joins TRBV28 and TRBJ2-7; perhaps TRBD1 as D (5 bases). Germline CDR1 reads MDHEN; CDR2 reads SYDVKM. The CDR3 length is 13 residues. V was cut by 7 bases and J by 1 base, with 11 bases left in between. The CDR3 spells CASTPQGSYEQYF. The CDR3 DNA sequence: TGTGCCAGCACCCCCCAGGGTTCCTACGAGCAGTACTTC.

This clonotype was counted between two and nine times. This chain's CDR3 is CASSQRTGGTDTQYF. In DNA, the CDR3 is TGTGCCAGCAGCCAGAGGACAGGGGGCACAGATACGCAGTATTTT. J is TRBJ2-3 and V is TRBV3-1; 9 bases line up with TRBD1. Per the germline V gene, CDR1 is LGHDT and CDR2 is YNNKEL (reference sequence). This CDR3 spans 15 amino acids. The V segment lost 3 bases and the J segment 1 base; nucleotides outside the gene matches: 2.

A note on this clonotype: The junction departs from the called germline gene at one end, perhaps through a read error. This chain uses TRBV7-9 with TRBJ2-5; D gene unclear. This CDR3 has 16 amino acids. Germline V lookup: CDR1 SEHNR, CDR2 FQNEAQ (reference sequence). The CDR3 sequence is CASSPLARGFQGTQYF. Here the CDR3 DNA reads TGTGCCAGCAGCCCCTTAGCCCGAGGTTTCCAAGGGACCCAGTACTTC.

The chain is built from TRBV5-1 and TRBJ1-3; possible D gene TRBD1, 5 bases. V dropped 1 base and J dropped 0 bases, with 20 bases sitting between them. Per the germline V gene, CDR1 is SGHRS and CDR2 is YFSETQ. The CDR3 sequence is 19 residues long. For the CDR3, the DNA is TGCGCCAGCAGCTTGCCGAGGCGGGACGGCAGCCCCTCTGGAAACACCATATATTTT. Residues: CASSLPRRDGSPSGNTIYF.